This T cell receptor beta chain was retrieved from a study of technical replicates of blood from a handful of donors. The method was immunoSEQ multiplex PCR; TCRdb's version includes in-frame clones alone and lacks a portion of them. Among some 11,000 clones listed, around 91% were seen once. The trim removed 5 bases at V and 6 bases at J, leaving 9 bases unmatched. The CDR3 runs to 13 residues. Germline-derived CDR1 and CDR2 are SQVTM and ANQGSEA. The chain uses TRBV29-1 and TRBJ2-7; 8 nucleotides match TRBD1. The sequenced sample consisted of PBMCs. This clonotype was sampled from a human donor in good health. The CDR3 region has the DNA TGCAGCGTTTCCATAACAGGGGGTATCGAGCAGTACTTC. Its translation: CSVSITGGIEQYF.